This T cell receptor beta chain was profiled in a study of cytomegalovirus exposure and HLA in healthy donors. General study findings and limits: A later analysis reportedly identified an Asian-associated ancestry cluster as carrying fewer N-insertions than the approximately 710-donor mean. Later work associated approximately 17,000 TCR beta sequences with HLA alleles at 0.05 false discovery rate. Prediction of most subjects' HLA-A and HLA-B alleles by TCR beta sequences was reportedly accurate.

Germline-derived CDR1 and CDR2 are MRHNA and SNTAGT. The CDR3 consists of 17 residues. Trimming left V 0 bases short and J 10 bases short, with 22 bases between. 60 Vbeta and 13 Jbeta primers were used in PCR. Sequenced by immunoSEQ multiplex PCR; TCRdb stores in-frame clones only, minus some. The sample consists of around 160,000 clones, 65% to 90% of them appearing once. As to this clone: The antigen is unknown.

The study sampled nominally healthy donors, though unrecorded immune exposures were likely. The chain carries TRBV6-4 and TRBJ2-1; D perhaps matches TRBD1 (5 bases). Sequencing was done on a sample of PBMCs. The TCR originated in a human donor in good health. CDR3 DNA sequence: TGTGCCAGCAGTGACTCATCCGCATCCCCCCTAAGGGGCGAGCAGTTCTTC. Translated: CASSDSSASPLRGEQFF.